What follows are 2 T cell receptor beta chains derived from one specimen sequenced in a study of CXCR3-negative and CXCR3-positive naive CD8 T cells. Findings and caveats of the study: The TRB CDR3s that CXCR3-positive naive cells carried were more hydrophobic than those of CXCR3-negative naive cells.

Researchers prepared the TRB cDNA libraries using 5' RACE with UMI labels. From its re-call of the 5' RACE reads, TCRdb lists each CDR3 protein once, without DNA. The sample table includes tens of thousands of distinct CDR3 sequences. These receptors have no known antigen. The sequenced material came from naive CXCR3+ CD8+ T cells from blood. Subset meaning: CD45RO-CCR7+CD27+CD95- naive CD8+ T cells expressing CXCR3 (TNR3+). Receptor source: a human donor in good health. Some clones in this sample may be carry-over from other donors' samples.

The genes are TRBV7-2 and TRBJ2-1; the D gene TCRdb calls, TRBD2, cannot be checked with no DNA. This CDR3 has 18 residues. The V gene's germline CDR1 is SGHTA and CDR2 FQGNSA. CDR3 loop: CASSPTGRLAVTYNEQFF.

The chain uses TRBV2 and TRBJ2-7; lacking DNA, the TRBD2 call made by TCRdb goes unchecked. The CDR3 sequence is 13 residues long. Germline values: CDR1 SNHLY, CDR2 FYNNEI. CDR3 protein: CATTRTSYYEQYF.